These 32 T cell receptor beta chains came from one sample sequenced in a study of OX40 agonist ivuxolimab in advanced cancers. The method was immunoSEQ multiplex PCR; TCRdb's version includes in-frame clones alone and lacks a portion of them. The table lists about 69,000 clones, about 85% of them singletons. The sample consisted of CD4+ or CD8+ T cells sorted from blood, taken in a trial of the OX40 agonist ivuxolimab. The receptor source for this set is an adult with an advanced solid tumor such as melanoma, head and neck, liver or kidney cancer.

This chain joins TRBV19 and TRBJ1-1, with D perhaps TRBD1 (5 bases). Germline CDR1 reads LNHDA; CDR2 reads SQIVND (reference sequence). Trimming stripped 3 bases from V and 4 bases from J, with 12 bases between. This CDR3 contains 14 residues. CDR3: CASSISRAVTEAFF. The CDR3 nucleotides are TGTGCCAGTAGTATCTCCAGGGCGGTCACTGAAGCTTTCTTT.

This chain connects TRBV5-6 to TRBJ1-1, with 10 bases fitting TRBD1. V gave up 2 bases and J gave up 10 bases; unmatched junction bases: 8. The CDR3 has 14 amino acids. The germline gives CDR1 SGHDT, CDR2 YYEEEE. The CDR3 nucleotides are TGTGCCAGCAGCTTACCCCGGGACAGGGGAAGAGCTTTCTTT. It translates to CASSLPRDRGRAFF.

J is TRBJ1-1 and V is TRBV25-1; D ambiguous. Germline-derived CDR1 and CDR2 are MGHDK and SYGVNS. This CDR3 spans 13 amino acids. Trimming cost V 4 bases and J 1 base, with 7 bases left between them. In DNA, the CDR3 is TGTGCCAGCAGTGTTCAGGCGAACACTGAAGCTTTCTTT. Protein sequence: CASSVQANTEAFF. Supplemented by reference TRBV25-1 and TRBJ1-1, the full variable domain reads EADIYQTPRYLVIGTGKKITLECSQTMGHDKMYWYQQDPGMELHLIHYSYGVNSTEKGDLSSESTVSRIRTEHFPLTLESARPSHTSQYLCASSVQANTEAFFGQGTRLTVV.

J is TRBJ2-2 and V is TRBV5-4; TRBD2 matches at 8 bases. In germline, CDR1 is SGHNT, CDR2 YYREEE (reference sequence). This CDR3 has 17 residues. Germline trimming cut 4 bases from V and 1 base from J; bases unmatched to any gene: 9. In DNA, the CDR3 is TGTGCCAGCAGCCCGGGCGGGCTAGCGGGGAACACCGGGGAGCTGTTTTTT. This gives the protein CASSPGGLAGNTGELFF. The full variable domain, its missing parts supplied by reference TRBV5-4 and TRBJ2-2, is ETGVTQSPTHLIKTRGQQVTLRCSSQSGHNTVSWYQQALGQGPQFIFQYYREEENGRGNFPPRFSGLQFPNYSSELNVNALELDDSALYLCASSPGGLAGNTGELFFGEGSRLTVL.

This clone was detected a few times. Other DNA sequences in the sample encode the same CDR3. The chain carries TRBV4-1 and TRBJ1-1, with D perhaps TRBD1 (5 bases). The CDR3 contains 15 residues. The V and J ends lost 0 bases and 1 base respectively, with 9 bases between them. CDR1 and CDR2 from the germline V gene are MGHRA and YSYEKL. The DNA of the CDR3 is TGCGCCAGCAGCCAAGAGTGGGGGGGGAACACTGAAGCTTTCTTT. Translating gives CASSQEWGGNTEAFF.

This chain uses TRBV7-9 with TRBJ2-2; the match to TRBD1 covers 7 bases. CDR1 and CDR2 (germline): SEHNR, FQNEAQ (reference sequence). V lost 1 base and J lost 6; bases outside the gene matches: 8. The CDR3 has 16 amino acids. CDR3 nucleotides: TGTGCCAGCAGCTTAGAAACAGGGGCTCGGGCCGGGGAGCTGTTTTTT. Translated: CASSLETGARAGELFF.

V is TRBV28 and J is TRBJ2-5, with D tentatively TRBD1 or TRBD2 (5 bases each). CDR1 is MDHEN and CDR2 is SYDVKM in the germline V gene. This CDR3 has 15 residues. V lost 8 bases to trimming and J lost 0 bases, with 16 bases between them. CDR3 nucleotides: TGTGCCAGCCGGGGCGGGCAGACCCACCAAGAGACCCAGTACTTC. Its translation: CASRGGQTHQETQYF.

CDR3 amino acids: CASSLVAGAGNTIYF. The DNA for the CDR3 is TGCGCCAGCAGCTTGGTTGCGGGGGCAGGAAACACCATATATTTT. The rearrangement links TRBV5-1 to TRBJ1-3; maybe TRBD1 (6 bases). The germline V gene encodes CDR1 SGHRS and CDR2 YFSETQ. CDR3 length equals 15 residues. V lost 0 bases, J lost 4 bases, and 11 bases lay in between.

The rearrangement joins TRBV30 to TRBJ1-6; 8 nucleotides line up with TRBD1. V was pared by 1 base and J by 7 bases, with 9 bases of the junction left unmatched. Germline CDR1 and CDR2: GTSNPN and SVGIG (reference sequence). The CDR3 is made up of 16 amino acids. CDR3 DNA: TGTGCCTGGAGTGAGCCCAGGACAGGGCGCAATTCACCCCTCCACTTT. Its translation is CAWSEPRTGRNSPLHF.

Note on this clone: Additional DNA sequences in this sample encode the identical CDR3. The V call is TRBV19, the J call TRBJ1-5; D call uncertain. Germline CDR1 reads LNHDA; CDR2 reads SQIVND (reference sequence). The V and J ends lost 4 bases and 1 base respectively, with 5 bases between them. This CDR3 contains 13 residues. In DNA form, the CDR3 reads TGTGCCAGTAGTAGCCAGAGCAATCAGCCCCAGCATTTT. It codes for CASSSQSNQPQHF.

This clone was detected only once. The chain couples TRBV11-2 to TRBJ2-1; TRBD2 matches 9 bases. V was pared by 4 bases and J by 7 bases, with 11 bases of the junction left unmatched. CDR3 length: 16 amino acids. Germline V gene lookup returns CDR1 SGHAT and CDR2 FQNNGV. DNA of the CDR3: TGTGCCAGCAGCTCCCTTAGCGGGAGAGGCTGGAATGAGCAGTTCTTC. It encodes CASSSLSGRGWNEQFF.

The chain combines TRBV28 with TRBJ1-1; D might be TRBD1 (6 bases). From germline, CDR1 is MDHEN and CDR2 SYDVKM. This CDR3 spans 12 amino acids. Trimming took off 6 bases at V and 4 bases at J, with 9 bases between the two ends. The CDR3 loop reads CASREQGTEAFF. The CDR3 bases are TGTGCCAGCAGAGAACAGGGCACTGAAGCTTTCTTT.

The sample holds one count of this clone. This CDR3 reads CASSLGLAGEQFF. The CDR3 bases are TGTGCCAGCAGCTTGGGACTAGCGGGAGAGCAGTTCTTC. The gene calls are TRBV7-9 and TRBJ2-1; TRBD2 matches at 13 bases. CDR1 and CDR2 (germline): SEHNR, FQNEAQ (reference sequence). Germline trimming cut 3 bases from V and 10 bases from J; bases unmatched to any gene: 0. This CDR3 is built from 13 residues.

In this sample, this clone turned up once. This chain uses TRBV6-5 with TRBJ1-4; 8 bases agree with TRBD1. The CDR3 runs 15 residues. The V gene end was trimmed by 2 bases and the J gene end by 3 bases; junction bases not matched to a gene: 2. CDR1 and CDR2 from the germline V gene are MNHEY and SVGAGI. CDR3 nucleotide sequence: TGTGCCAGCAGTTACCAGGGGGCTGCTAATGAAAAACTGTTTTTT. Protein sequence: CASSYQGAANEKLFF.

The sample holds a few counts of this clone. The chain uses TRBV2 and TRBJ1-5; possible D gene TRBD1, 5 bases. From germline, CDR1 is SNHLY and CDR2 FYNNEI. The germline V and J ends were trimmed by 6 bases and 2 bases, with 11 bases remaining between them. CDR3 length: 14 amino acids. The CDR3 region is CASRGDSGNQPQHF. The CDR3 DNA reads as TGTGCCAGCAGGGGGGATTCTGGCAATCAGCCCCAGCATTTT.

This clone was found a few times. The chain joins TRBV9 to TRBJ2-5; D may be TRBD1 (5 bases). Germline V lookup: CDR1 SGDLS, CDR2 YYNGEE. The CDR3 has 14 amino acids. Trimming pared 0 bases from V and 0 bases from J, leaving 6 bases between. Written as DNA, the CDR3 is TGTGCCAGCAGCGTAGGACAGTACCAAGAGACCCAGTACTTC. This gives the protein CASSVGQYQETQYF.

The chain recombines TRBV19 with TRBJ2-1, with no clear D. CDR1 LNHDA and CDR2 SQIVND come from the germline V gene (reference sequence). V was clipped by 3 bases and J by 0 bases, with 12 bases between them. This CDR3 contains 16 residues. CDR3 nucleotides: TGTGCCAGTAGTATCCCTACGGCCCTCTCCTACAATGAGCAGTTCTTC. It encodes CASSIPTALSYNEQFF.

The V and J genes are TRBV11-3 and TRBJ2-1; no clear D. Germline V gene lookup returns CDR1 SGHNT and CDR2 YENEEA. The CDR3 is 13 amino acids. Trimming cost V 0 bases and J 10 bases, with 10 bases left between them. The CDR3 coding sequence is TGTGCCAGCAGCTTAGATGGTACCACCGAGCAGTTCTTC. Translation gives CASSLDGTTEQFF. Drawing the rest from reference TRBV11-3 and TRBJ2-1, the complete variable domain is EAGVVQSPRYKIIEKKQPVAFWCNPISGHNTLYWYLQNLGQGPELLIRYENEEAVDDSQLPKDRFSAERLKGVDSTLKIQPAELGDSAVYLCASSLDGTTEQFFGPGTRLTVL.

The genes are TRBV29-1 and TRBJ2-3; D perhaps matches TRBD2 (5 bases). Per the germline V gene, CDR1 is SQVTM and CDR2 is ANQGSEA. The V end lost 6 bases, the J end lost 6 bases, and 19 bases lay between the germline ends. This CDR3 is built from 14 residues. The CDR3 nucleotides read TGCAGCGTCGGCGCGAGCGGCACGTGGGATACGCAGTATTTT. It codes for CSVGASGTWDTQYF.

This chain joins TRBV19 and TRBJ2-1, with 8 bases fitting TRBD2. Losses at the gene ends were 4 bases for V and 6 bases for J; bases not matched to a gene: 11. Looked up from germline, CDR1 is LNHDA and CDR2 is SQIVND (reference sequence). This CDR3 spans 16 amino acids. The CDR3 sequence: CASSNAGLDGPNEQFF. Here the CDR3 DNA reads TGTGCCAGTAGTAACGCGGGACTAGATGGCCCCAATGAGCAGTTCTTC.

The chain carries TRBV13 and TRBJ2-1; D is perhaps TRBD2 (7 bases). The CDR3 is 16 amino acids. The germline gives CDR1 PRHDT, CDR2 FYEKMQ (reference sequence). The germline V and J ends were trimmed by 1 base and 8 bases, with 18 bases remaining between them. CDR3 nucleotide sequence: TGTGCCAGCAGCTTAGTTCGAGGGGGGGCCTGGGATGAGCAGTTCTTC. It codes for CASSLVRGGAWDEQFF. Looking up the rest from reference TRBV13 and TRBJ2-1 gives the full variable domain: AAGVIQSPRHLIKEKRETATLKCYPIPRHDTVYWYQQGPGQDPQFLISFYEKMQSDKGSIPDRFSAQQFSDYHSELNMSSLELGDSALYFCASSLVRGGAWDEQFFGPGTRLTVL.

The chain employs TRBV11-2 and TRBJ2-2; D possibly corresponds to TRBD2 (6 bases). The CDR3 consists of 16 residues. V was pared by 2 bases and J by 3 bases, with 13 bases between. CDR1 SGHAT and CDR2 FQNNGV come from the germline V gene. CDR3 sequence (DNA): TGTGCCAGCAGCTTACAGGGTGGAGGGTACACCGGGGAGCTGTTTTTT. Its protein product is CASSLQGGGYTGELFF.

The J gene is TRBJ2-3, the V gene TRBV6-4; D is unresolved. The length of the CDR3 is 13 residues. The V and J ends lost 2 bases and 1 base respectively, with 4 bases between them. Germline V gives CDR1 MRHNA, CDR2 SNTAGT. The CDR3 coding sequence is TGTGCCAGCAGTGACCAGCGCACAGATACGCAGTATTTT. Amino acids: CASSDQRTDTQYF.

The chain combines TRBV7-2 with TRBJ1-6, with D maybe TRBD1 (5 bases). The CDR3 sequence is 15 residues long. Germline V gene lookup returns CDR1 SGHTA and CDR2 FQGNSA. V lost 3 bases to trimming and J lost 5 bases, with 11 bases between them. The CDR3 is CASSFDRGNNSPLHF. CDR3 nucleotide sequence: TGTGCCAGCAGCTTCGACCGGGGGAATAATTCACCCCTCCACTTT. Variable domain in full (rest from reference TRBV7-2 and TRBJ1-6): GAGVSQSPSNKVTEKGKDVELRCDPISGHTALYWYRQSLGQGLEFLIYFQGNSAPDKSGLPSDRFSAERTGGSVSTLTIQRTQQEDSAVYLCASSFDRGNNSPLHFGNGTRLTVT.

V is TRBV30 and J is TRBJ1-5, with a weak D call TRBD1 (6 bases). Germline V CDR1 and CDR2: GTSNPN, SVGIG (reference sequence). With 3 bases removed from V and 15 bases from J, the gap between germline ends came to 18 bases. The CDR3 loop spans 12 amino acids. The CDR3 protein is CAWSANTGTLHF. In nucleotides, the CDR3 is TGTGCCTGGAGCGCAAATACCGGGACATTGCATTTT.

V and J are TRBV30 and TRBJ2-4, with D perhaps TRBD2 (6 bases). Germline V gene lookup returns CDR1 GTSNPN and CDR2 SVGIG (reference sequence). This CDR3 has 14 amino acids. V lost 2 bases to trimming and J lost 0 bases, with 8 bases between them. The CDR3 DNA is TGTGCCTGGAGTACGGGACTAGCCAAAAACATTCAGTACTTC. Its translation is CAWSTGLAKNIQYF.

The chain employs TRBV6-5 and TRBJ2-7; the D gene is possibly TRBD1 (5 bases). V dropped 0 bases and J dropped 4 bases, with 10 bases sitting between them. Germline-derived CDR1 and CDR2 are MNHEY and SVGAGI. This CDR3 is built from 14 residues. This CDR3 is CASSYSQGYYEQYF. CDR3 bases: TGTGCCAGCAGTTACTCTCAGGGTTATTACGAGCAGTACTTC.

The chain uses TRBV6-5 and TRBJ1-6; D may be TRBD1 (5 bases). CDR3 length: 15 residues. Per the germline V gene, CDR1 is MNHEY and CDR2 is SVGAGI. Trimming removed 2 bases at V and 8 bases at J, with 13 bases between. The CDR3 protein is CASSYDGGFDSPLHF. The CDR3 region has the DNA TGTGCCAGCAGTTACGACGGGGGGTTTGATTCACCCCTCCACTTT.

This chain links TRBV7-3 with TRBJ2-2, with TRBD1 matching 8 bases. The CDR3 length is 15 residues. The ends lost 5 bases at V and 2 bases at J; junction bases unmatched: 4. Germline V CDR1 and CDR2: SGHTA, FQGTGA. The CDR3 coding sequence is TGTGCCAGCAGCACCGACAGGGGTAACACCGGGGAGCTGTTTTTT. This translates into CASSTDRGNTGELFF.

This chain uses TRBV11-3 with TRBJ2-1; 7 positions agree with TRBD2. CDR1 is SGHNT, CDR2 YENEEA, per germline. Losses at the gene ends were 0 bases for V and 4 bases for J; bases not matched to a gene: 3. The CDR3 runs to 15 residues. The CDR3 region is CASSLEAGPYNEQFF. CDR3 nucleotide sequence: TGTGCCAGCAGCTTAGAAGCGGGACCTTACAATGAGCAGTTCTTC. The complete variable domain, with remaining parts taken from reference TRBV11-3 and TRBJ2-1, reads EAGVVQSPRYKIIEKKQPVAFWCNPISGHNTLYWYLQNLGQGPELLIRYENEEAVDDSQLPKDRFSAERLKGVDSTLKIQPAELGDSAVYLCASSLEAGPYNEQFFGPGTRLTVL.

The CDR3 nucleotides are TGTGCCAGCAGCTCGTTAAGGAGGCGAAGCACAGATACGCAGTATTTT. Translating gives CASSSLRRRSTDTQYF. This chain joins TRBV7-8 and TRBJ2-3, with D tentatively TRBD2 (5 bases). In germline, CDR1 is SGHVS, CDR2 FQNEAQ. V was cut by 4 bases and J by 0 bases, with 14 bases left in between. The length of the CDR3 is 16 residues.

The chain joins TRBV30 to TRBJ1-1, with 9 bases aligning to TRBD1. Trimming cost V 3 bases and J 5 bases; bases outside gene matches: 19. Germline V lookup: CDR1 GTSNPN, CDR2 SVGIG (reference sequence). This CDR3 region has 18 residues. In nucleotides, the CDR3 is TGTGCCTGGAGCCATCTATCCCCACAGGGGGCTCTGAGGACTGAAGCTTTCTTT. It encodes CAWSHLSPQGALRTEAFF.